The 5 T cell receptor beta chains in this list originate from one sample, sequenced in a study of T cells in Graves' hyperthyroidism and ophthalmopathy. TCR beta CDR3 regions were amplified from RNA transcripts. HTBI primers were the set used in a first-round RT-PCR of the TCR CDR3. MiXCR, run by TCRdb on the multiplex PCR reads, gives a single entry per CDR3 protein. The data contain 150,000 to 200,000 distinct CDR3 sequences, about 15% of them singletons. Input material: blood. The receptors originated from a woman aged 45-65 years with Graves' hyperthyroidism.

CDR3 amino acids: CASRGTGESYEQYF. The CDR3 coding sequence is TGTGCCAGTAGAGGGACAGGGGAATCCTACGAGCAGTACTTC. This chain uses TRBV19 with TRBJ2-7, with TRBD1 identical over 10 bases. Germline CDR1 reads LNHDA; CDR2 reads SQIVND (reference sequence). The junction had 3 bases not matched to a gene; V was cut back by 6 bases and J by 1 base. The CDR3 has 14 residues.

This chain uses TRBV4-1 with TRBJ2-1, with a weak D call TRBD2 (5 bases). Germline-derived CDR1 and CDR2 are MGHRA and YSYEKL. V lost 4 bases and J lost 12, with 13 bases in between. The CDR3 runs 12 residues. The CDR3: CASSPSGFGQFF. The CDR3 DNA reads TGCGCCAGCAGCCCCTCGGGATTCGGGCAGTTCTTC.

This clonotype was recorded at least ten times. CDR3 amino acids: CASSPQGYNSPLHF. Here the CDR3 DNA reads TGTGCCAGCAGCCCACAGGGGTATAATTCACCCCTCCACTTT. The rearrangement uses TRBV3-1 and TRBJ1-6; 7 bases match TRBD1. CDR1 LGHDT and CDR2 YNNKEL come from the germline V gene (reference sequence). Trimming at V came to 4 bases and at J to 4 bases, leaving 1 base not matched to a gene. The CDR3 is 14 amino acids.

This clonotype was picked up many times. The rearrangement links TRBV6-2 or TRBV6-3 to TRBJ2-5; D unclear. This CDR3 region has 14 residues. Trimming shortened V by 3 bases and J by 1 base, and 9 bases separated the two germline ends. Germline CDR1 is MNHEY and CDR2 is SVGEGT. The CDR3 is CASSYGQVQETQYF. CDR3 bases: TGTGCCAGCAGTTATGGGCAGGTCCAAGAGACCCAGTACTTC.

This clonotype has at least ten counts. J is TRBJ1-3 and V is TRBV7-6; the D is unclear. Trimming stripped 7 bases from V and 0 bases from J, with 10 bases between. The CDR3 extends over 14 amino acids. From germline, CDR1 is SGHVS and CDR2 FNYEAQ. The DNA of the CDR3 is TGTGCCAGCAAGGCCTCCTACTCTGGAAACACCATATATTTT. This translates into CASKASYSGNTIYF.